Listed here is a single T cell receptor (beta chain). Its target is not known. The CDR3 consists of 17 residues. The V end lost 3 bases, the J end lost 0 bases, and 17 bases lay between the germline ends. The V gene's germline CDR1 is KGHSH and CDR2 LQKENI. The data originate from a study of CD8+ T cells in alopecia areata. Overall study context: Patients in the treated group were given tofacitinib by mouth, 5 to 10 mg twice a day. Patients given treatment had severity scored by the percentage of scalp area affected.

Points from the study as a whole: During tofacitinib treatment, many expanded lesional clones remained in scalp and blood. Scalp clonality, together with expanded CD8+ clones among the top 100, fell significantly with tofacitinib.

Indicated treatment: oral pan-JAK inhibitor, 5-10 mg twice daily. Isolated RNA was reverse transcribed into cDNA used as the sequencing template. Produced via immunoSEQ multiplex PCR; TCRdb's table is partial and in-frame only. This sample has 95,000 to 120,000 clones; 50% to 65% occur once, and the top ten carry about 3.2%. The receptor was isolated from a human donor with alopecia areata. The sequencing used CD4+ T cells sorted from blood, collected at week 24, from a patient treated with tofacitinib. This sequence joins TRBV18 and TRBJ1-1; D is ambiguous. The CDR3 loop is CASSPSGILRMNTEAFF. CDR3 nucleotides: TGTGCCAGCTCACCGTCTGGGATACTCCGCATGAACACTGAAGCTTTCTTT.